This T cell receptor (beta chain) was sequenced during a study of cytomegalovirus exposure and HLA in healthy donors. Background on the study: Early released data had tens of millions of unique TCRs, all coming from HLA-typed donors. Study results and limitations: Several of the most significant clusters were apparently associated with common viral pathogens in a later analysis. In a later analysis, HLA-C alleles had the fewest associated TCRs, DRB1 alleles the most. Later work showed greater clonal expansion in HLA-associated TCR beta chains than in equally common others.

PCR employed 60 Vbeta and 13 Jbeta primers. Using immunoSEQ multiplex PCR, the repertoire was profiled, and TCRdb retains in-frame clones only, with some absent. Of around 85,000 clones listed, 65% to 75% are singletons. V lost 0 bases and J 2 bases, leaving 11 bases between the germline ends. The CDR3 is made up of 15 amino acids. The germline V gene has CDR1 MNHEY and CDR2 SVGAGI. This clone was detected a few times. Its antigen is unidentified. Source material: PBMCs. The V call is TRBV6-5, the J call TRBJ2-7; D is possibly TRBD1 (5 bases). The TCR sequence derives from a man in his fifties or sixties in good health and CMV-seronegative. In DNA form, the CDR3 reads TGTGCCAGCAGTTACTCTCTGATGGGGCCCTACGAGCAGTACTTC. Translating gives CASSYSLMGPYEQYF.